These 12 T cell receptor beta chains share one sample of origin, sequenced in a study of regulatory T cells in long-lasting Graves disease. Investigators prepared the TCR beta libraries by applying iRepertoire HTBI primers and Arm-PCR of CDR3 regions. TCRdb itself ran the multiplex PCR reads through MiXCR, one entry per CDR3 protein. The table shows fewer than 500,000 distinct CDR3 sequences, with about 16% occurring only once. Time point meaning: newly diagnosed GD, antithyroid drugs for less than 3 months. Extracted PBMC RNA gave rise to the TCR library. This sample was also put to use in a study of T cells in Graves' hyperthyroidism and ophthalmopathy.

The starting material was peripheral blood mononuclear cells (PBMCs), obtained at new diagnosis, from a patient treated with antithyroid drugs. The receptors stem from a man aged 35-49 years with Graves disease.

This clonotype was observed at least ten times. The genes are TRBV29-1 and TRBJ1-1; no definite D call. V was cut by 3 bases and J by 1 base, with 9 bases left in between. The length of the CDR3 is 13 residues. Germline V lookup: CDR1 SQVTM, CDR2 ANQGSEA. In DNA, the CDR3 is TGCAGCGTTGAGAGGACTTCGAACACTGAAGCTTTCTTT. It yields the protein CSVERTSNTEAFF.

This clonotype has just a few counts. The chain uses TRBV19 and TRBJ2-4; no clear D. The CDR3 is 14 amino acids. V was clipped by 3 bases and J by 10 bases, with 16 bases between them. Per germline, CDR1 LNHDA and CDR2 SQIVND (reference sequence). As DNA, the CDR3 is TGTGCCAGTAGTATTGGTACGAATCCAGGTATTCAGTACTTC. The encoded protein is CASSIGTNPGIQYF.

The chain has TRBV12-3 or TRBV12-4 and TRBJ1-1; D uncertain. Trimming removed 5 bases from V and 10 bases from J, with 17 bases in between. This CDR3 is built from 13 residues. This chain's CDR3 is CASSVRRVEGAFF. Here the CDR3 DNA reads TGTGCCAGCAGTGTTCGAAGGGTAGAGGGAGCTTTCTTT.

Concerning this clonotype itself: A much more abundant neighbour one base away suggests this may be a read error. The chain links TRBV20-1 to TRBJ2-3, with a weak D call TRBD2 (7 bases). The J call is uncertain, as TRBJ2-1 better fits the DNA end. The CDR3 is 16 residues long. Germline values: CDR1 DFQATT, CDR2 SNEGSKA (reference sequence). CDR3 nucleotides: TGCAGTGCTGGAGATAGGCGAGCGGGACAAGCCGGTGAGCAGTTCTTC. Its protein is CSAGDRRAGQAGEQFF.

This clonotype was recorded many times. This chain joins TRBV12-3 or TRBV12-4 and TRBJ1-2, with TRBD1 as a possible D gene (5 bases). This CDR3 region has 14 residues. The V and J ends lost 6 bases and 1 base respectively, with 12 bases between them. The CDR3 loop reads CASRGLGFNYGYTF. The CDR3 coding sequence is TGTGCCAGCAGGGGGCTTGGGTTTAACTATGGCTACACCTTC.

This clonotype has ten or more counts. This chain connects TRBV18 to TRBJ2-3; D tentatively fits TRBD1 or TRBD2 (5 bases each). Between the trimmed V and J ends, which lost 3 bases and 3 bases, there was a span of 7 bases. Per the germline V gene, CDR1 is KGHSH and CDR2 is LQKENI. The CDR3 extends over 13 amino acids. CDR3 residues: CASSPGATDTQYF. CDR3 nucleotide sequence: TGTGCCAGCTCACCCGGGGCGACAGATACGCAGTATTTT.

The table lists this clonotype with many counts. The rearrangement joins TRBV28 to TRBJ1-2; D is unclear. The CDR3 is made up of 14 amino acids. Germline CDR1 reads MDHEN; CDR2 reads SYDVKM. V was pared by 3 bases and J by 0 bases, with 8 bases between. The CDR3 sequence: CASSLSGSNYGYTF. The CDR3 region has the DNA TGTGCCAGCAGTTTGAGCGGTTCTAACTATGGCTACACCTTC.

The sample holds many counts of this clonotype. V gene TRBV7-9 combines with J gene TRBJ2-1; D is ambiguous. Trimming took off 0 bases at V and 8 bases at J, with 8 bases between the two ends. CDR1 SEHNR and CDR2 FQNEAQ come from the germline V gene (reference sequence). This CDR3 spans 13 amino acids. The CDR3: CASSLANNDEQFF. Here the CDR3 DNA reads TGTGCCAGCAGCTTAGCTAACAACGATGAGCAGTTCTTC.

This chain's CDR3 is CASSRATQTEAFF. The CDR3 DNA sequence: TGTGCCAGCAGCCGTGCTACCCAAACTGAAGCTTTCTTT. The chain uses TRBV6-1 and TRBJ1-1; D unresolved. The CDR3 runs to 13 residues. Germline loops: CDR1 MNHNS, CDR2 SASEGT. Trimming left V 6 bases short and J 5 bases short, with 13 bases between.

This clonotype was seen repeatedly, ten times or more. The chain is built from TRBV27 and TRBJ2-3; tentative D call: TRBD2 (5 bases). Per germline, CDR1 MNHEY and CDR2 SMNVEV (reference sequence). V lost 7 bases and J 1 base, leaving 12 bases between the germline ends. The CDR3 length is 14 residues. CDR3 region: CASTIIGGTDTQYF. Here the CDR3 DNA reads TGTGCCAGCACCATTATCGGGGGCACAGATACGCAGTATTTT.

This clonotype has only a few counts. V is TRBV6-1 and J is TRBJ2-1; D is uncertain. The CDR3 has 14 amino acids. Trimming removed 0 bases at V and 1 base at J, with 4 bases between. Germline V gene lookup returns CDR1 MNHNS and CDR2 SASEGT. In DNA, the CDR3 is TGTGCCAGCAGTGAAGCGGAATCCTACAATGAGCAGTTCTTC. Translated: CASSEAESYNEQFF.

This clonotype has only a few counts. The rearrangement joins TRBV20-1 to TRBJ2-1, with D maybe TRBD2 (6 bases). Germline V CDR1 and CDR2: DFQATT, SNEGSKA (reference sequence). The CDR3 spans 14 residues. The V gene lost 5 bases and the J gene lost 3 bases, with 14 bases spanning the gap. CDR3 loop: CSADGREGYNEQFF. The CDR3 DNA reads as TGCAGTGCTGACGGGAGAGAGGGCTACAATGAGCAGTTCTTC.